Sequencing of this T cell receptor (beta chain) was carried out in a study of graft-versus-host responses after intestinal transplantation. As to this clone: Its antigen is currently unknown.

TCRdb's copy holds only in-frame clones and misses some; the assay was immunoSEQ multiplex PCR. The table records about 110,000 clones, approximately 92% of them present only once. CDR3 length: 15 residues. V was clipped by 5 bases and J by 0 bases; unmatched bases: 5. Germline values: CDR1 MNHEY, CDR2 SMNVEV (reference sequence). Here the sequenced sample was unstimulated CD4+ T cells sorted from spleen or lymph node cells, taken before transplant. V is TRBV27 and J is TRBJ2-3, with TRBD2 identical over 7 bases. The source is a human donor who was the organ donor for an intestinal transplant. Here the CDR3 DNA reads TGTGCCAGCAGTGCCCGACTAGCCAGCACAGATACGCAGTATTTT. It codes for CASSARLASTDTQYF.